This paragraph covers one T cell receptor (beta chain) sequence. No antigen is known for it. This entry is derived from a study of T cells after yellow fever vaccination. Whole-study results and caveats: Any FACS-sorted repertoire could hold abundant clonotypes that contaminate it from the bulk population. Detected again after the booster were most primary-vaccination clones, at approximately 96% CD4 and approximately 85% CD8.

TCRdb re-called the 5' RACE reads through MiXCR, storing one row per CDR3 protein. The table includes under 150,000 distinct CDR3 sequences, roughly 8.2% detected once. This CDR3 spans 16 amino acids. CDR1 LNHDA and CDR2 SQIVND come from the germline V gene (reference sequence). Trimming removed 0 bases from V and 3 bases from J, with 13 bases in between. The TCR sequence derives from a man between 25 and 39 years old who received the YFV17D yellow fever vaccine. The source was CD4+ T cells sorted from PBMCs, collected 5 days after the yellow fever booster vaccination. This rearrangement joins TRBV19 to TRBJ2-3; perhaps TRBD1 as D (6 bases). The CDR3 region has the DNA TGTGCCAGTAGTATAGATTATGGGCAGGGGACAGATACGCAGTATTTT. Translation gives CASSIDYGQGTDTQYF.